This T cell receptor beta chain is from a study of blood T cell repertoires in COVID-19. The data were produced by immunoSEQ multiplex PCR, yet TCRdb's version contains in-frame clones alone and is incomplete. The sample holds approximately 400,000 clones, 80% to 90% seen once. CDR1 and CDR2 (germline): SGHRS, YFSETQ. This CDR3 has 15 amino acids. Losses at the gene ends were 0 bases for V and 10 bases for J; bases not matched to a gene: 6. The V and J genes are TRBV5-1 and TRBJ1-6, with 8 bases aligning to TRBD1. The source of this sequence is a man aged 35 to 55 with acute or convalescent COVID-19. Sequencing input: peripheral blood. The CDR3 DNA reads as TGCGCCAGCAGCTTGGAGGACAGGGATCGATCACCCCTCCACTTT. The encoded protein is CASSLEDRDRSPLHF.